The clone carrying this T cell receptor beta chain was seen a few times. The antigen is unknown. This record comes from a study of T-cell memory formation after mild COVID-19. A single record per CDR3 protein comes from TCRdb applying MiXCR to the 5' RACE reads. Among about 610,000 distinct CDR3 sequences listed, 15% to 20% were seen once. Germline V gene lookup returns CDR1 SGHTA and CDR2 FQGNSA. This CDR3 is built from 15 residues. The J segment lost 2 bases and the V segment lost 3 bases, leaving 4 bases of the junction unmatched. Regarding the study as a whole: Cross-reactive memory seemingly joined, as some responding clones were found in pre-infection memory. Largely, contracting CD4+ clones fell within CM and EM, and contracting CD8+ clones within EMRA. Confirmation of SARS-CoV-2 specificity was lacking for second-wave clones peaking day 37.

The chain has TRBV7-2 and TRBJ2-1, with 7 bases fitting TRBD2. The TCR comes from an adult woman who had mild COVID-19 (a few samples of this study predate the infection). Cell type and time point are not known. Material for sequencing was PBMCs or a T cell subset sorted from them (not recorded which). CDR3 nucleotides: TGTGCCAGCAGCTTTGGGGAGGGAACCTACAATGAGCAGTTCTTC. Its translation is CASSFGEGTYNEQFF.